Sequencing of this T cell receptor (beta chain) was carried out in a study of T cell responses to AZD1222 COVID-19 vaccine. Regarding the study as a whole: Seropositive AZD1222 recipients at baseline numbered only five or six. White British people made up most donors, females outnumbered males, and clonal diversity was possibly underestimated.

The study pooled second doses at about 4 or about 12 weeks. In this sample, this clone turned up a few times. Its antigen is unidentified. The method was immunoSEQ multiplex PCR; TCRdb's version includes in-frame clones alone and lacks a portion of them. Of under 200,000 clones in the sample, about 91% are singletons; the top ten hold 1% to 1.5%. The CDR3 is 12 amino acids. Germline lookup yields CDR1 LGHNA and CDR2 YNFKEQ. Trimming removed 0 bases at V and 10 bases at J, with 7 bases between. V gene TRBV4-2 combines with J gene TRBJ2-1; D gene unclear. The sequence was collected from an adult who received the AZD1222 COVID-19 vaccine. The specimen was peripheral blood, collected 28 days after the second AZD1222 dose. The DNA of the CDR3 is TGTGCCAGCAGCCAAGATCTCAACGAGCAGTTCTTC. As protein: CASSQDLNEQFF.